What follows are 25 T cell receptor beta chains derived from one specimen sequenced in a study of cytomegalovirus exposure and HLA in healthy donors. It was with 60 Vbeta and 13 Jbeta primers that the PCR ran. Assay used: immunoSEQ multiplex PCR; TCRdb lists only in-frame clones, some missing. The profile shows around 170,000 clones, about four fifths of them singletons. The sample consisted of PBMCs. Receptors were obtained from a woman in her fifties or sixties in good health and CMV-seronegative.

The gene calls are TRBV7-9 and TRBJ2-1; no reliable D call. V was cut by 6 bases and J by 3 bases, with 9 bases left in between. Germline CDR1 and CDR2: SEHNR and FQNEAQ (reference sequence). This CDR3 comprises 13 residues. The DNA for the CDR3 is TGTGCCAGCAGTGCAACTAACTACAATGAGCAGTTCTTC. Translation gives CASSATNYNEQFF.

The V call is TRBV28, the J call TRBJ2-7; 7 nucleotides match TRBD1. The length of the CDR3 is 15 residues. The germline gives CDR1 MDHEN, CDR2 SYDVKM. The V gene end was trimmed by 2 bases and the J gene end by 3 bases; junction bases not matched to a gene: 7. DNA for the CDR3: TGTGCCAGCAGTTTAACGACAGGGAATGTCTACGAGCAGTACTTC. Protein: CASSLTTGNVYEQYF. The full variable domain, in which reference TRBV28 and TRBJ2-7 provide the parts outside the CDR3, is DVKVTQSSRYLVKRTGEKVFLECVQDMDHENMFWYRQDPGLGLRLIYFSYDVKMKEKGDIPEGYSVSREKKERFSLILESASTNQTSMYLCASSLTTGNVYEQYFGPGTRLTVT.

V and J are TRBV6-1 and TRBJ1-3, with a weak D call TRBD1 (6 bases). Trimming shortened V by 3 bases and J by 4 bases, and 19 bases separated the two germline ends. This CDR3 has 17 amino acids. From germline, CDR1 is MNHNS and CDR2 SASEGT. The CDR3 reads CASSDAIVTGLGNTIYF. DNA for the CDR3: TGTGCCAGCAGTGATGCCATCGTTACAGGGTTGGGAAACACCATATATTTT.

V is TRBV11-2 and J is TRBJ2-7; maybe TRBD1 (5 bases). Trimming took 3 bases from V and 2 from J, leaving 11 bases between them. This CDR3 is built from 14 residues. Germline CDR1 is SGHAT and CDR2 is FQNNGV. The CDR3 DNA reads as TGTGCCAGCAGCTTCGAAGGGGCCACCTACGAGCAGTACTTC. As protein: CASSFEGATYEQYF.

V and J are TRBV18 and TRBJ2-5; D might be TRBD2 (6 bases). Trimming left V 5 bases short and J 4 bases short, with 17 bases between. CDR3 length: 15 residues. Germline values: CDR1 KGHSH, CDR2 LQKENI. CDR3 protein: CASSATLGTRETQYF. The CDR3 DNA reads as TGTGCCAGCTCAGCCACTTTAGGGACTCGAGAGACCCAGTACTTC.

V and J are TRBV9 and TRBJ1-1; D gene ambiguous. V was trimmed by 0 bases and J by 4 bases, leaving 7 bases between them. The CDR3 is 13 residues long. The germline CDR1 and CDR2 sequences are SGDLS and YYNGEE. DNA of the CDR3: TGTGCCAGCAGCGTAGACGGTGTCACTGAAGCTTTCTTT. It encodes CASSVDGVTEAFF.

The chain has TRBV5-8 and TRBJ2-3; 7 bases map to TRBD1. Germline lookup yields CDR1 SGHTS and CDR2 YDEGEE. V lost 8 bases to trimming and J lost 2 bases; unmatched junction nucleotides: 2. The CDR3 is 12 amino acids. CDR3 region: CASTGDTDTQYF. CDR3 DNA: TGTGCCAGTACAGGGGACACAGATACGCAGTATTTT. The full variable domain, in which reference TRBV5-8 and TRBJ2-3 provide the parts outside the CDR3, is EAGVTQSPTHLIKTRGQQATLRCSPISGHTSVYWYQQALGLGLQFLLWYDEGEERNRGNFPPRFSGRQFPNYSSELNVNALELEDSALYLCASTGDTDTQYFGPGTRLTVL.

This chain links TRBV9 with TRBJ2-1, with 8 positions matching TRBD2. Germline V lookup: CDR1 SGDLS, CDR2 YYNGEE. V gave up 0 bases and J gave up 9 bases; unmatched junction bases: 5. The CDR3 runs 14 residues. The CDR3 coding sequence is TGTGCCAGCAGCGTAGCCCAGGCGGGAGGTGAGCAGTTCTTC. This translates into CASSVAQAGGEQFF.

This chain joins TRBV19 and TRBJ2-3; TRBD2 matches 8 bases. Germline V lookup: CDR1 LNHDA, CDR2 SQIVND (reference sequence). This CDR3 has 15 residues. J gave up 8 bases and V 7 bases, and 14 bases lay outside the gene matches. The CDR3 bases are TGTGCCAGTACGAGCGGGGGCCCTCCCCCGGTTACGCAGTATTTT. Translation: CASTSGGPPPVTQYF.

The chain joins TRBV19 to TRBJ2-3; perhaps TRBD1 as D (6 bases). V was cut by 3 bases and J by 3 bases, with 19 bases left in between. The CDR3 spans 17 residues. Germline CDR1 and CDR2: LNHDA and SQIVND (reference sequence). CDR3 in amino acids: CASSMGFDRWGTDTQYF. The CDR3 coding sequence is TGTGCCAGTAGTATGGGATTCGACAGGTGGGGAACAGATACGCAGTATTTT.

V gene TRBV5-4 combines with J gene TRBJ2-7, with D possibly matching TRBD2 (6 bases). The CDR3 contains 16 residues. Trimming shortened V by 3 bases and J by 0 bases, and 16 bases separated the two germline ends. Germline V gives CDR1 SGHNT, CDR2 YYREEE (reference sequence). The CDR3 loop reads CASSSGGEARSYEQYF. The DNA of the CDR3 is TGTGCCAGCAGCTCTGGCGGGGAGGCCCGCTCCTACGAGCAGTACTTC. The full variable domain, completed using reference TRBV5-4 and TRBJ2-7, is ETGVTQSPTHLIKTRGQQVTLRCSSQSGHNTVSWYQQALGQGPQFIFQYYREEENGRGNFPPRFSGLQFPNYSSELNVNALELDDSALYLCASSSGGEARSYEQYFGPGTRLTVT.

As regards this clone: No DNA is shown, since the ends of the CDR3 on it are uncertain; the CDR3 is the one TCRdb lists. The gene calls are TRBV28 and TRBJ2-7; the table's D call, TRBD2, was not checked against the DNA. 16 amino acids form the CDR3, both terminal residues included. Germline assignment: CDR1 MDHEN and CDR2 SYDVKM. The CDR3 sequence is CASSSSTSGGAYEQYF.

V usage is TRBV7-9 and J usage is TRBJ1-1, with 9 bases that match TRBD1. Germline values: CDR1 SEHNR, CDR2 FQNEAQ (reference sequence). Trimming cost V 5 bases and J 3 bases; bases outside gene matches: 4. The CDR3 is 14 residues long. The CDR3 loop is CASSNRDRDTEAFF. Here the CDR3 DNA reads TGTGCCAGCAGCAACCGGGACAGGGACACTGAAGCTTTCTTT.

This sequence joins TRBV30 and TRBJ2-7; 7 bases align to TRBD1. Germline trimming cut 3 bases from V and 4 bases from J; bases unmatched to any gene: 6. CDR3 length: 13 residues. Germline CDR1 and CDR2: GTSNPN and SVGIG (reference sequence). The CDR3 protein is CAWSGTDPYEQYF. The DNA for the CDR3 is TGTGCCTGGAGCGGGACAGATCCTTACGAGCAGTACTTC. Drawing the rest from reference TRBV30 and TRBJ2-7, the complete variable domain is SQTIHQWPATLVQPVGSPLSLECTVEGTSNPNLYWYRQAAGRGLQLLFYSVGIGQISSEVPQNLSASRPQDRQFILSSKKLLLSDSGFYLCAWSGTDPYEQYFGPGTRLTVT.

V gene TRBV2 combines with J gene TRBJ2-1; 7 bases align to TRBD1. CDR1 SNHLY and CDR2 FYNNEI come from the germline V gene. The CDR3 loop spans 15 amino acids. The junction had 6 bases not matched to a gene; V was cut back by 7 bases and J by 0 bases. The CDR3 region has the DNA TGTGCCAGCAAAAAAGACAGGGACTCCTACAATGAGCAGTTCTTC. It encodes CASKKDRDSYNEQFF.

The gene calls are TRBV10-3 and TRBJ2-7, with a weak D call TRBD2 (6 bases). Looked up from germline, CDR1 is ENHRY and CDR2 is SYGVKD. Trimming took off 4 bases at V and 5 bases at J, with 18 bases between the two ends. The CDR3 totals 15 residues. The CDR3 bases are TGTGCCATCAGTGGCGGGGACCTAAAAACTCACGAGCAGTACTTC. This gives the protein CAISGGDLKTHEQYF.

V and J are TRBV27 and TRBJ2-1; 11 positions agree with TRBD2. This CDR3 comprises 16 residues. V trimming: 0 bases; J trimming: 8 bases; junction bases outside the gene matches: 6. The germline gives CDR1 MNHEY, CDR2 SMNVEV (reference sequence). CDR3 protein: CASSLSLAGGQDEQFF. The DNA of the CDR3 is TGTGCCAGCAGTTTATCCTTAGCGGGGGGGCAGGATGAGCAGTTCTTC.

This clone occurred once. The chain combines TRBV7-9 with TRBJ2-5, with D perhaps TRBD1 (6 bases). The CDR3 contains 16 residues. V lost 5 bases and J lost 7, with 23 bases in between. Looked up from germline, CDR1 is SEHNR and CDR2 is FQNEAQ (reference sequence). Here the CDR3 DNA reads TGTGCCAGCAGCCACACGCTCGGACAGTCCCCTAGGACCCAGTACTTC. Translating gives CASSHTLGQSPRTQYF.

The DNA of the CDR3 is TGTGCCAGCAGTGTAGCGCGGCAGATCTACAATGAGCAGTTCTTC. Translation gives CASSVARQIYNEQFF. The J gene is TRBJ2-1, the V gene TRBV2; weak D call: TRBD2 (5 bases). The germline gives CDR1 SNHLY, CDR2 FYNNEI. The CDR3 consists of 15 residues. V gave up 4 bases and J gave up 3 bases, with 13 bases separating them.

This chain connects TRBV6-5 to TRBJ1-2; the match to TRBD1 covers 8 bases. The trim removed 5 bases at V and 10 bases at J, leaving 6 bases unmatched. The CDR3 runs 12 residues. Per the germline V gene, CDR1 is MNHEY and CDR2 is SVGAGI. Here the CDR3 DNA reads TGTGCCAGCAGTCGGGACAGGCTCCACTACACCTTC. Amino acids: CASSRDRLHYTF.

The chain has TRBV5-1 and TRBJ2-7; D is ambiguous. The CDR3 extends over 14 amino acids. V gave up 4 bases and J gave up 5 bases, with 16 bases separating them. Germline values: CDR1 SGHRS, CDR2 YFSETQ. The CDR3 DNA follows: TGCGCCAGCAGCCCCCTTAGTGCGGCGGACGAGCAGTACTTC. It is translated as CASSPLSAADEQYF.

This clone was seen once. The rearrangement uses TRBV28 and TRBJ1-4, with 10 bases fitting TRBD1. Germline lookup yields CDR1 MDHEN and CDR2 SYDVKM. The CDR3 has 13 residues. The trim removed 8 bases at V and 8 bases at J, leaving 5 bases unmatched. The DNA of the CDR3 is TGTGCCAGCCTCGACAGGGGGCAAGAAAAACTGTTTTTT. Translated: CASLDRGQEKLFF.

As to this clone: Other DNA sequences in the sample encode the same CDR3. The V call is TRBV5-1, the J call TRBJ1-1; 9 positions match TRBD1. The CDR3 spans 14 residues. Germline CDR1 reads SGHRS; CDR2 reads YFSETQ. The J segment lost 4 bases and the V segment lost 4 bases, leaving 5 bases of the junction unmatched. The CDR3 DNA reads TGCGCCAGCAGCGGGGGACAGGGCGGCACTGAAGCTTTCTTT. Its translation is CASSGGQGGTEAFF. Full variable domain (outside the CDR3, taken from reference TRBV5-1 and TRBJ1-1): KAGVTQTPRYLIKTRGQQVTLSCSPISGHRSVSWYQQTPGQGLQFLFEYFSETQRNKGNFPGRFSGRQFSNSRSEMNVSTLELGDSALYLCASSGGQGGTEAFFGQGTRLTVV.

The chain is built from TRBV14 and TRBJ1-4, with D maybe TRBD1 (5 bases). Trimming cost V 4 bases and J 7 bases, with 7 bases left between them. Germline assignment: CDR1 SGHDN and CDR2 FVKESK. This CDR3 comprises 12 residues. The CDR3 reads CASSPQGEKLFF. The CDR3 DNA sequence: TGTGCCAGCAGCCCCCAGGGTGAAAAACTGTTTTTT.

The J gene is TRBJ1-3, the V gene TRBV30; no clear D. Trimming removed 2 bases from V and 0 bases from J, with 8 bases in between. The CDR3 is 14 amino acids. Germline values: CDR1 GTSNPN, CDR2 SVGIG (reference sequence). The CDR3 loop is CAWSSINSGNTIYF. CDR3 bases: TGTGCCTGGAGTAGCATAAACTCTGGAAACACCATATATTTT.